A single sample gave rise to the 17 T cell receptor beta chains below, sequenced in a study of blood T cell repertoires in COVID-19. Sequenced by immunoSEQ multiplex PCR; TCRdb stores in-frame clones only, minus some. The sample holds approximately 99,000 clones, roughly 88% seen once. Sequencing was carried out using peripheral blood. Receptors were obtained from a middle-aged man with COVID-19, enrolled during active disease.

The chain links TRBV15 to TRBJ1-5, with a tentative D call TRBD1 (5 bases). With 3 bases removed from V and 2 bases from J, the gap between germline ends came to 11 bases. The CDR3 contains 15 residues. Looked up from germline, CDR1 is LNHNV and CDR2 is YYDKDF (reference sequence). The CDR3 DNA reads TGTGCCACCAGCAGGGGGGGAAGTGGCAATCAGCCCCAGCATTTT. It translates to CATSRGGSGNQPQHF.

The chain's CDR3 is CASSSTYRGNQPQHF. CDR3 sequence (DNA): TGTGCCAGCAGTTCGACCTACAGGGGCAATCAGCCCCAGCATTTT. The chain carries TRBV6-5 and TRBJ1-5; perhaps TRBD1 as D (6 bases). Germline CDR1 is MNHEY and CDR2 is SVGAGI. Trimming removed 4 bases from V and 2 bases from J, with 12 bases in between. The CDR3 runs 15 residues.

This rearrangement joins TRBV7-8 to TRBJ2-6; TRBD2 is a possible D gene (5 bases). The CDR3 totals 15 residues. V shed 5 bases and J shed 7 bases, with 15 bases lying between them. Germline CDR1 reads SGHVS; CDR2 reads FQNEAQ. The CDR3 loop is CASSEGPGKANVLTF. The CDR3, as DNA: TGTGCCAGCAGCGAGGGCCCGGGTAAAGCCAACGTCCTGACTTTC.

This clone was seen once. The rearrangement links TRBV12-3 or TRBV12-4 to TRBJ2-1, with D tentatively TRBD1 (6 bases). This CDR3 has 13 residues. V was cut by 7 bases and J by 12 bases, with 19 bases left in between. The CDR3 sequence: CASKKESLGGQFF. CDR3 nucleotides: TGTGCCAGCAAGAAGGAGTCCTTAGGGGGGCAGTTCTTC.

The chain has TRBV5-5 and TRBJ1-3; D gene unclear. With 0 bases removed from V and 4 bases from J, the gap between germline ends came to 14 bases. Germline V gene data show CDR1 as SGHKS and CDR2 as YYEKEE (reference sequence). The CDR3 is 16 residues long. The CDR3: CASSLVPSEGGNTIYF. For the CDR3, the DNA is TGTGCCAGCAGCTTGGTCCCCAGCGAAGGAGGAAACACCATATATTTT.

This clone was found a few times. In DNA, the CDR3 is TGTGCCAGCTCACGTCAGGGGGGCTTGGATTCACCCCTCCACTTT. Protein product: CASSRQGGLDSPLHF. The chain combines TRBV18 with TRBJ1-6; TRBD1 matches at 7 bases. The CDR3 length is 15 residues. The germline CDR1 and CDR2 sequences are KGHSH and LQKENI. The V segment lost 4 bases and the J segment 8 bases; nucleotides outside the gene matches: 8.

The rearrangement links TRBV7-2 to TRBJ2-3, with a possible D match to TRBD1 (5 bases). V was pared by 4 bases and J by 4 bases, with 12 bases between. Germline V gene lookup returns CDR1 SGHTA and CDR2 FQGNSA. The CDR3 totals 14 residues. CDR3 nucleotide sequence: TGTGCCAGCAGCTCAGGGTTGTGGGCAGATACGCAGTATTTT. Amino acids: CASSSGLWADTQYF.

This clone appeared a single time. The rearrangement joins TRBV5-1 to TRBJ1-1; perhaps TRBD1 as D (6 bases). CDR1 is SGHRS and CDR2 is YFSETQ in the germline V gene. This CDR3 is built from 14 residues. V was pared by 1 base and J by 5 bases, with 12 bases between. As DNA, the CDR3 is TGCGCCAGCAGCTTGTATAACCAGGGGACTGAAGCTTTCTTT. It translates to CASSLYNQGTEAFF.

Here the CDR3 DNA reads TGCGCCAGCAGTCGGGACAGCTCTAACTATGGCTACACCTTC. This gives the protein CASSRDSSNYGYTF. This chain uses TRBV10-2 with TRBJ1-2; 7 bases map to TRBD1. Trimming took 5 bases from V and 0 from J; bases not matched to a gene: 3. The germline V gene encodes CDR1 WSHSY and CDR2 SAAADI. The CDR3 is made up of 14 amino acids.

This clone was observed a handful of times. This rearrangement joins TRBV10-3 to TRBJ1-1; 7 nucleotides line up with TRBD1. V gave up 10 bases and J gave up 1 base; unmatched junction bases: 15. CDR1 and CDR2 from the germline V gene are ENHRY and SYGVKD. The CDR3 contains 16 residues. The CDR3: CATRTPEQGWNTEAFF. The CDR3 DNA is TGTGCCACACGAACCCCAGAACAGGGGTGGAACACTGAAGCTTTCTTT.

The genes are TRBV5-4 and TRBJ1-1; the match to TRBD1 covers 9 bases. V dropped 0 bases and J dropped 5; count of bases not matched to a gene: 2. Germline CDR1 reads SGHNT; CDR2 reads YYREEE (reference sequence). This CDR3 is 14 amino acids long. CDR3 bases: TGTGCCAGCAGCTTGGACAGGGGGCGGACTGAAGCTTTCTTT. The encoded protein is CASSLDRGRTEAFF.

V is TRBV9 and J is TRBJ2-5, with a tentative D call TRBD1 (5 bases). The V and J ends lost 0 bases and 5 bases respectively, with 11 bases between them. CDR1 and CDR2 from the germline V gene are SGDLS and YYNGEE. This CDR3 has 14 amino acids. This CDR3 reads CASSVGTQWETQYF. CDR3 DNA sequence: TGTGCCAGCAGCGTAGGGACACAATGGGAGACCCAGTACTTC.

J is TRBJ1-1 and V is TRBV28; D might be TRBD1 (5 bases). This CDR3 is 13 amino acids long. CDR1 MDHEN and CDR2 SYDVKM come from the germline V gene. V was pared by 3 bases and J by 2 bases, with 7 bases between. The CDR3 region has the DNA TGTGCCAGCAGTTTCGACAGCAACACTGAAGCTTTCTTT. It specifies CASSFDSNTEAFF.

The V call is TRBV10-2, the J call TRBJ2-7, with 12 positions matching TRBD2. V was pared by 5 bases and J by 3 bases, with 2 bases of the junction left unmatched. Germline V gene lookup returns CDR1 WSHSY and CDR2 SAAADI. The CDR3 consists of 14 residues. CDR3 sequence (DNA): TGCGCCAGCAGTCTAGCGGGGGGGTACTACGAGCAGTACTTC. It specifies CASSLAGGYYEQYF.

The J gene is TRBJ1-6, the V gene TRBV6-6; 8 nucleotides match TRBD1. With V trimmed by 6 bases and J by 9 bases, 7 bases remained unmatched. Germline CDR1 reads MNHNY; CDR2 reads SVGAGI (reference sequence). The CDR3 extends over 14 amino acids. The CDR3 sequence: CASRPTGGSSPLHF. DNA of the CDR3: TGTGCCAGCAGACCAACAGGGGGTAGTTCACCCCTCCACTTT.

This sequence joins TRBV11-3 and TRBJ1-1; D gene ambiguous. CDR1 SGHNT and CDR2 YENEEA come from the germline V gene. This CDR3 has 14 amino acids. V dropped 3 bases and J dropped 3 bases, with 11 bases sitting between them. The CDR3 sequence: CASSFAGRDTEAFF. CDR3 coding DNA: TGTGCCAGCAGCTTCGCCGGCCGGGACACTGAAGCTTTCTTT.

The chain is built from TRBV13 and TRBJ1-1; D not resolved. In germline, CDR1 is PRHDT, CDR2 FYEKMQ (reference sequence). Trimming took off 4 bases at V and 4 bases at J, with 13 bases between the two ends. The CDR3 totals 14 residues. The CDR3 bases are TGTGCCAGCAGCTCTATGGGCCGGCTCACTGAAGCTTTCTTT. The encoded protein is CASSSMGRLTEAFF.